The 25 T cell receptor beta chains reported below all come from one sample, sequenced in a study of blood T cell repertoires in COVID-19. The table came from immunoSEQ multiplex PCR; TCRdb's copy has only in-frame clones and leaves some out. The sample contains 85,000 to 90,000 clones, around 88% of which appear only once. The sample taken for sequencing was peripheral blood. These receptors came from a human donor in a cohort sampled during active COVID-19.

The rearrangement links TRBV9 to TRBJ1-4; TRBD1 might be the D (6 bases). This CDR3 region has 15 residues. Trimming took off 3 bases at V and 5 bases at J, with 14 bases between the two ends. CDR1 SGDLS and CDR2 YYNGEE come from the germline V gene. CDR3 loop: CASSAGGPPNEKLFF. The CDR3, as DNA: TGTGCCAGCAGCGCCGGGGGGCCTCCCAATGAAAAACTGTTTTTT.

The chain couples TRBV6-6 to TRBJ2-1; 13 bases align to TRBD2. From germline, CDR1 is MNHNY and CDR2 SVGAGI (reference sequence). This CDR3 comprises 15 residues. V dropped 5 bases and J dropped 6; count of bases not matched to a gene: 4. The CDR3 DNA follows: TGTGCCAGCAGTCAGGGACTAGCGGGGCCCAATGAGCAGTTCTTC. Protein: CASSQGLAGPNEQFF.

This rearrangement joins TRBV10-3 to TRBJ2-7; 11 nucleotides line up with TRBD2. Looked up from germline, CDR1 is ENHRY and CDR2 is SYGVKD. The CDR3 consists of 14 residues. J gave up 3 bases and V 6 bases, and 4 bases lay outside the gene matches. The CDR3 reads CAIRPGLADYEQYF. CDR3 DNA sequence: TGTGCCATCAGGCCGGGACTAGCGGACTACGAGCAGTACTTC.

This clone came up a few times. The chain combines TRBV6-2 or TRBV6-3 with TRBJ2-7; possibly TRBD2 for D (6 bases). Trimming removed 0 bases at V and 1 base at J, with 10 bases between. The length of the CDR3 is 15 residues. Germline CDR1 and CDR2: MNHEY and SVGEGT. Here the CDR3 reads CASSYSRGESYEQYF. CDR3 DNA: TGTGCCAGCAGTTACTCGCGGGGCGAATCCTACGAGCAGTACTTC.

In the case of this clone: Additional DNA sequences in this sample encode the identical CDR3. The CDR3 DNA is TGTGCCATCAGTGAGTCGGGAGGCACAGATACGCAGTATTTT. Amino acid sequence: CAISESGGTDTQYF. The genes are TRBV10-3 and TRBJ2-3; D may be TRBD2 (5 bases). The V and J ends lost 0 bases and 1 base respectively, with 5 bases between them. The V gene's germline CDR1 is ENHRY and CDR2 SYGVKD. The CDR3 sequence is 14 residues long.

The chain has TRBV7-8 and TRBJ2-7; TRBD2 matches 9 bases. Per the germline V gene, CDR1 is SGHVS and CDR2 is FQNEAQ. This CDR3 has 15 residues. Trimming removed 1 base from V and 6 bases from J; junction bases left unmatched: 7. The CDR3 loop reads CASSLEGGGASEQYF. The CDR3 nucleotides read TGTGCCAGCAGCTTAGAGGGCGGGGGGGCCTCCGAGCAGTACTTC.

This chain links TRBV18 with TRBJ1-1, with a tentative D call TRBD1 (5 bases). Trimming took off 5 bases at V and 3 bases at J, with 10 bases between the two ends. This CDR3 contains 13 residues. Germline V gene lookup returns CDR1 KGHSH and CDR2 LQKENI. CDR3 sequence: CASSTREDTEAFF. The DNA for the CDR3 is TGTGCCAGCTCAACCAGGGAGGACACTGAAGCTTTCTTT.

This chain uses TRBV28 with TRBJ2-7; 9 nucleotides agree with TRBD1. Germline V gene data show CDR1 as MDHEN and CDR2 as SYDVKM. The V and J ends lost 4 bases and 1 base, in that order; junction bases with no gene match: 2. The CDR3 is made up of 14 amino acids. CDR3 in amino acids: CASSSGTGSYEQYF. In DNA, the CDR3 is TGTGCCAGCAGTTCCGGGACAGGGTCCTACGAGCAGTACTTC. The whole variable domain, remainder taken from reference TRBV28 and TRBJ2-7, is DVKVTQSSRYLVKRTGEKVFLECVQDMDHENMFWYRQDPGLGLRLIYFSYDVKMKEKGDIPEGYSVSREKKERFSLILESASTNQTSMYLCASSSGTGSYEQYFGPGTRLTVT.

The chain couples TRBV27 to TRBJ2-6; TRBD1 matches at 7 bases. Germline V gene lookup returns CDR1 MNHEY and CDR2 SMNVEV (reference sequence). With 4 bases clipped from V and 2 bases from J, the junction kept 2 bases outside the gene matches. The CDR3 loop spans 15 amino acids. CDR3 DNA: TGTGCCAGCAGTTCTCAGGGGGCTGGGGCCAACGTCCTGACTTTC. Translation: CASSSQGAGANVLTF.

This chain links TRBV11-2 with TRBJ2-3, with D unresolved. This CDR3 comprises 12 residues. Deletions cut 6 bases from V and 0 bases from J, with 4 bases between. Germline lookup yields CDR1 SGHAT and CDR2 FQNNGV. In nucleotides, the CDR3 is TGTGCCAGCAGTCAAAGCACAGATACGCAGTATTTT. Translating it yields CASSQSTDTQYF.

The chain carries TRBV6-2 or TRBV6-3 and TRBJ2-3; D is perhaps TRBD2 (5 bases). V lost 2 bases and J 1 base, leaving 13 bases between the germline ends. This CDR3 has 16 residues. Germline V lookup: CDR1 MNHEY, CDR2 SVGEGT. The CDR3 coding sequence is TGTGCCAGCAGTTACGTGTTGGGGAGACGCACAGATACGCAGTATTTT. This gives the protein CASSYVLGRRTDTQYF.

The rearrangement uses TRBV29-1 and TRBJ1-1; 10 bases match TRBD1. CDR1 is SQVTM and CDR2 is ANQGSEA in the germline V gene. Unmatched junction bases numbered 4, after V lost 5 bases and J lost 1 base. This CDR3 is 14 amino acids long. The CDR3 DNA reads as TGCAGCGTTAAAGGACAGGGGGGGAACACTGAAGCTTTCTTT. Amino acid sequence: CSVKGQGGNTEAFF.

The genes are TRBV7-2 and TRBJ2-7; D possibly corresponds to TRBD2 (6 bases). Germline V lookup: CDR1 SGHTA, CDR2 FQGNSA. V lost 8 bases, J lost 2 bases, and 13 bases lay in between. CDR3 length: 13 residues. The chain's CDR3 is CASRWGDTYEQYF. The CDR3 DNA reads TGTGCCAGCCGTTGGGGGGATACCTACGAGCAGTACTTC.

CDR3 protein: CASSVAGLRETQYF. CDR3 DNA: TGTGCCAGCAGCGTAGCAGGGCTACGGGAGACCCAGTACTTC. The rearrangement links TRBV9 to TRBJ2-5, with a tentative D call TRBD1 (5 bases). V was shortened by 0 bases and J by 5 bases, with 11 bases between the two germline ends. Germline V lookup: CDR1 SGDLS, CDR2 YYNGEE. The CDR3 is 14 amino acids.

The rearrangement uses TRBV20-1 and TRBJ2-7; 7 nucleotides line up with TRBD2. This CDR3 has 14 amino acids. V was pared by 3 bases and J by 1 base, with 6 bases of the junction left unmatched. Germline V gives CDR1 DFQATT, CDR2 SNEGSKA (reference sequence). CDR3 in amino acids: CSASVASGSYEQYF. CDR3 sequence (DNA): TGCAGTGCTAGTGTAGCTAGCGGTTCCTACGAGCAGTACTTC.

The chain combines TRBV29-1 with TRBJ2-5, with TRBD2 matching over 12 bases. The CDR3 totals 13 residues. V gave up 5 bases and J gave up 3 bases; unmatched junction bases: 1. Germline values: CDR1 SQVTM, CDR2 ANQGSEA. CDR3 loop: CSVRLAGEETQYF. CDR3 nucleotide sequence: TGCAGCGTTCGACTAGCGGGAGAAGAGACCCAGTACTTC.

The rearrangement joins TRBV3-1 (or the pseudogene TRBV3-2) to TRBJ2-7; 7 bases line up with TRBD1. This CDR3 contains 15 residues. In germline, CDR1 is LGHDT, CDR2 YNNKEL (reference sequence). V shed 1 base, J shed 9 bases, and the junction held 12 bases outside the gene matches. The CDR3 DNA sequence: TGTGCCAGCAGCCAAGGAACAGGGGTTGTTGGTGGGCAGTACTTC. As protein: CASSQGTGVVGGQYF.

J is TRBJ1-1 and V is TRBV7-8; TRBD1 is a possible D gene (6 bases). Trimming removed 2 bases at V and 1 base at J, with 20 bases between. The CDR3 is made up of 18 amino acids. The V gene's germline CDR1 is SGHVS and CDR2 FQNEAQ. CDR3 amino acids: CASSLQTKMDSKNTEAFF. Written as DNA, the CDR3 is TGTGCCAGCAGCTTACAAACTAAAATGGACAGTAAGAACACTGAAGCTTTCTTT.

This clone occurred a few times. The germline gene is not matched at one end of the junction; a read error may be the cause. The CDR3 nucleotides read TGCGCCAGCACCCCAAGGTCAGGACTCTTC. Translating it yields CASTPRSGLF. The rearrangement joins TRBV23-1 to TRBJ1-2, with D unclear. TRBV23-1 counts as an open reading frame of uncertain function. The CDR3 sequence is 10 residues long.

The V gene is TRBV5-6, the J gene TRBJ1-2; 9 bases align to TRBD1. Trimming removed 3 bases from V and 4 bases from J; junction bases left unmatched: 7. This CDR3 is 15 amino acids long. Per the germline V gene, CDR1 is SGHDT and CDR2 is YYEEEE. The CDR3 region has the DNA TGTGCCAGCAGCTCGTATGGACAGGGGAGCTATGGCTACACCTTC. It specifies CASSSYGQGSYGYTF.

The rearrangement links TRBV5-8 to TRBJ2-7, with 9 bases fitting TRBD1. This CDR3 comprises 15 residues. Trimming at V came to 0 bases and at J to 6 bases, leaving 7 bases not matched to a gene. Germline V gives CDR1 SGHTS, CDR2 YDEGEE. The CDR3 protein is CASSLAGTGMFEQYF. CDR3 sequence (DNA): TGTGCCAGCAGCTTGGCCGGGACAGGGATGTTCGAGCAGTACTTC.

The rearrangement uses TRBV12-2 and TRBJ2-1; TRBD2 is the table's D call, not checked against the DNA. TRBV12-2 corresponds to a pseudogene. CDR3 length: 15 residues. CDR3 in DNA: TGTGCAAGTCGCTTTTATCTAGCGGGAGGAAATGAGCAGTTCTTC. This translates into CASRFYLAGGNEQFF.

This chain uses TRBV7-2 with TRBJ2-7; D gene ambiguous. The V end lost 1 base, the J end lost 6 bases, and 10 bases lay between the germline ends. Germline V lookup: CDR1 SGHTA, CDR2 FQGNSA. The CDR3 contains 13 residues. The CDR3 DNA reads TGTGCCAGCAGCTTAGATGTCCACTCCGAGCAGTACTTC. It yields the protein CASSLDVHSEQYF. The full variable domain, rest sourced from reference TRBV7-2 and TRBJ2-7, is GAGVSQSPSNKVTEKGKDVELRCDPISGHTALYWYRQSLGQGLEFLIYFQGNSAPDKSGLPSDRFSAERTGGSVSTLTIQRTQQEDSAVYLCASSLDVHSEQYFGPGTRLTVT.

The chain has TRBV7-3 and TRBJ2-1; the match to TRBD2 covers 9 bases. CDR3 length: 15 residues. Germline CDR1 and CDR2: SGHTA and FQGTGA. V lost 1 base and J lost 6; bases outside the gene matches: 4. For the CDR3, the DNA is TGTGCCAGCAGCTTAATTAGCGGGAGTATCAATGAGCAGTTCTTC. This gives the protein CASSLISGSINEQFF.

This chain uses TRBV5-8 with TRBJ2-7; TRBD2 matches at 8 bases. Germline values: CDR1 SGHTS, CDR2 YDEGEE. V lost 4 bases and J lost 5; bases outside the gene matches: 8. This CDR3 region has 14 residues. CDR3 in DNA: TGTGCCAGCAGCAAAATACGGGAGGGGGACGAGCAGTACTTC. It encodes CASSKIREGDEQYF.